This is a list of T cell receptor beta chains from one sample in a study of T cell responses to AZD1222 COVID-19 vaccine. Clones were sequenced by immunoSEQ multiplex PCR, and TCRdb holds only the in-frame ones, with some missing. The profile shows about 160,000 clones, roughly 88% of them singletons. This material consisted of peripheral blood, taken 28 days after the second AZD1222 dose. The receptors derive from an adult who received the AZD1222 COVID-19 vaccine. CDR3s include the opening cysteine and the closing phenylalanine or tryptophan. The order of the fields is J gene, V gene, clone size, D gene, CDR3 DNA, CDR3 protein. D genes are given only for firm matches. Size is omitted from some rows. Given values are once, few, many or a class for expanded clones.

TRBJ2-1 TRBV6-5 - - TGTGCCAGCAGTTACTCGAACATGAATGAGCAGTTCTTC CASSYSNMNEQFF
TRBJ2-5 TRBV30 - TRBD2 TGTGCCTGGCGGCGAGCGGGGGGGAGTTGGGAGACCCAGTACTTC CAWRRAGGSWETQYF
TRBJ1-2 TRBV3-1/TRBV3-2 - - TGTGCCAGCAGCCAAGCCGTCACAGGGATCTATGGCTACACCTTC CASSQAVTGIYGYTF
TRBJ2-7 TRBV6-5 once - TGTGCCAGCAGTTACGGGGTCCAGCTCTACGAGCAGTACTTC CASSYGVQLYEQYF
TRBJ2-1 TRBV11-2 - - TGTGCCAGCAGAAGGGACTTCCGGACTAATGAGCAGTTCTTC CASRRDFRTNEQFF
TRBJ1-2 TRBV29-1 - - TGCAGCGTAACGGGACCGACCTATGGCTACACCTTC CSVTGPTYGYTF
TRBJ1-5 TRBV30 - - TGTGCCTGGCAGGGACCGAGTAACTCGGGAGATCAGCCCCAGCATTTT CAWQGPSNSGDQPQHF
TRBJ1-5 TRBV12-3/TRBV12-4 - - TGTGCCAGCAGTTTGATCGATCAGCCCCAGCATTTT CASSLIDQPQHF
TRBJ1-4 TRBV3-1/TRBV3-2 - TRBD1 TGTGCCAGCAGCCAATGGACAGGGAAAAATGAAAAACTGTTTTTT CASSQWTGKNEKLFF
TRBJ2-5 TRBV30 once TRBD2 TGTGCCTGGAGCCCCCCTCCCTTAGCGGGGAAAGAGACCCAGTACTTC CAWSPPPLAGKETQYF
TRBJ1-1 TRBV10-2 - - TGCGCCAGCAGTGGGCAGAACACTGAAGCTTTCTTT CASSGQNTEAFF
TRBJ2-6 TRBV19 - - TGTGCCAGTCGAACAGGATCCTCTGGGGCCAACGTCCTGACTTTC CASRTGSSGANVLTF
TRBJ1-6 TRBV10-1 - - TGCGCCAGCAGAACCAATTCACCCCTCCACTTT CASRTNSPLHF
TRBJ1-3 TRBV4-1 - - TGCGCCAGCAGCCTCAAGGGAATGGGGCGGCAGACCTCTGGAAACACCATATATTTT CASSLKGMGRQTSGNTIYF
TRBJ1-2 TRBV7-8 - - TGTGCCAGCAGCTTAGTCCTAGGACCAAGGAATGGCTACACCTTC CASSLVLGPRNGYTF
TRBJ2-5 TRBV2 once TRBD2 TGTGCCAGCTCCATTAGCGGGGGGTCTAAAGGGACCCAGTACTTC CASSISGGSKGTQYF
TRBJ1-1 TRBV7-2 - - TGTGCCAGCAGCTTAGCTCCCCGGAACACTGAAGCTTTCTTT CASSLAPRNTEAFF
TRBJ1-2 TRBV19 - - TGTGCCAGTAGTATTGTAGGGTCTGCCAACTATGGCTACACCTTC CASSIVGSANYGYTF
TRBJ2-7 TRBV27 - - TGTGCCAGCAGTTTAGGGTATCCGGTTCACGAGCAGTACTTC CASSLGYPVHEQYF
TRBJ1-1 TRBV6-2/TRBV6-3 - - TGTGCCAGCAGTTACAAGGTTACTGAAGCTTTCTTT CASSYKVTEAFF
TRBJ2-3 TRBV7-2 - - TGTGCCAGCAGCAACCGCGGGGGCGGTAGCACAGATACGCAGTATTTT CASSNRGGGSTDTQYF
TRBJ1-2 TRBV7-9 many - TGTGCCAGCAGCTTAGGCGGGACATTGGGGGGTGGCTACACCTTC CASSLGGTLGGGYTF
TRBJ1-1 TRBV5-1 - - TGCGCCAGCAGCCTACTAGGGGGGAACACTGAAGCTTTCTTT CASSLLGGNTEAFF
TRBJ1-6 TRBV3-1/TRBV3-2 - - TGTGCCAGCAGCCAAGGGTCTGCCCTCCACTTT CASSQGSALHF
TRBJ2-3 TRBV25-1 - - TGTGCCAGCAGTGAATATGGGGTAGGGACGGACACAGATACGCAGTATTTT CASSEYGVGTDTDTQYF
TRBJ2-5 TRBV2 - - TGTGCCAGCAGAGGGGACCTACAAGAGACCCAGTACTTC CASRGDLQETQYF
TRBJ1-6 TRBV14 - TRBD1 TGTGCCAGCAGCCCCGTCGGGACAGGGAGACATTCACCCCTCCACTTT CASSPVGTGRHSPLHF
TRBJ2-7 TRBV27 few TRBD1 TGTGCCAGCAGCCAAAGGGACAGGGTATACGAGCAGTACTTC CASSQRDRVYEQYF
TRBJ2-3 TRBV7-2 - - TGTGCCAGCAGCGTCGGAGGACCCACAGATACGCAGTATTTT CASSVGGPTDTQYF
TRBJ1-5 TRBV2 - - TGTGCCAGCAGCCAACAAACAGGTAGCAATCAGCCCCAGCATTTT CASSQQTGSNQPQHF
TRBJ2-5 TRBV30 - - TGTGCCTGGAGCGTATGGGAGACCCAGTACTTC CAWSVWETQYF
TRBJ1-2 TRBV6-5 - - TGTGCCAGCAGTTACCGACAGCTCTATGGCTACACCTTC CASSYRQLYGYTF
TRBJ1-6 TRBV14 - - TGTGCCAGCAGCCAAGAATACTACAGCTCGAATTCACCCCTCCACTTT CASSQEYYSSNSPLHF
TRBJ1-5 TRBV6-6 few - TGTGCCAGCATCTCCCAGCCCCAAAACAATCAGCCCCAGCATTTT CASISQPQNNQPQHF
TRBJ1-1 TRBV7-9 - - TGTGCCAGCAGCTTAGGGCCTCAGGCCTCTGCTGAAGCTTTCTTT CASSLGPQASAEAFF
TRBJ1-4 TRBV5-6 - - TGTGCCAGCAGCTCGCTGGGCGCGGGGACAACTAATGAAAAACTGTTTTTT CASSSLGAGTTNEKLFF
TRBJ1-2 TRBV6-5 - TRBD1 TGTGCCAGCAGTTCCTTGGACAGGGGAACTGGCTACACCTTC CASSSLDRGTGYTF
TRBJ1-1 TRBV20-1 - - TGCAGTGCCCCAACGGACACTGAAGCTTTCTTT CSAPTDTEAFF
TRBJ1-2 TRBV25-1 - TRBD1 TGTGCCAGCGGGACCGGGACAGCGGGCGGCTACACCTTC CASGTGTAGGYTF
TRBJ1-1 TRBV6-2/TRBV6-3 once - TGTGCCAGCAGCCCTCTAACAGGGAGGACTGAAGCTTTCTTT CASSPLTGRTEAFF
TRBJ1-3 TRBV6-5 - - TGTGCCAGCAGTTCCGGACAGAGCTCTGGAAACACCATATATTTT CASSSGQSSGNTIYF
TRBJ1-1 TRBV6-2/TRBV6-3 - TRBD1 TGTGCCAGCAGTTACTCGAGAAGCACAGGGGCGCCCACTGAAGCTTTCTTT CASSYSRSTGAPTEAFF